One sample yielded the 17 T cell receptor beta chains listed below, sequenced in a study of CD8+ T cells in alopecia areata. Indicated treatment: oral pan-JAK inhibitor, 5-10 mg twice daily. Isolated RNA was reverse transcribed into cDNA used as the sequencing template. TCRdb keeps only in-frame clones here, not all; method: immunoSEQ multiplex PCR. Seen here are under 110,000 clones, roughly 60% observed once, and the top ten hold over 15%. Source: CD8+ T cells sorted from blood, taken between weeks 55 and 70, from a patient treated with tofacitinib. All receptors come from a human donor with alopecia areata.

This clone turned up a few times. The genes are TRBV30 and TRBJ2-7, with TRBD1 as a possible D gene (6 bases). The germline V gene encodes CDR1 GTSNPN and CDR2 SVGIG (reference sequence). V was cut by 0 bases and J by 6 bases, with 18 bases left in between. The CDR3 length is 15 residues. The CDR3: CAWSVFRQGPAEQYF. The CDR3 nucleotides read TGTGCCTGGAGTGTCTTTAGGCAGGGGCCGGCCGAGCAGTACTTC.

The chain employs TRBV27 and TRBJ1-1, with D unclear. CDR1 MNHEY and CDR2 SMNVEV come from the germline V gene (reference sequence). Trimming took off 5 bases at V and 0 bases at J, with 13 bases between the two ends. This CDR3 is built from 15 residues. Here the CDR3 reads CASSLQTGMNTEAFF. DNA for the CDR3: TGTGCCAGCAGTCTTCAGACGGGAATGAACACTGAAGCTTTCTTT.

The CDR3 loop is CATATAGWETQYF. As DNA, the CDR3 is TGTGCCACCGCGACAGCCGGGTGGGAGACCCAGTACTTC. The V and J genes are TRBV25-1 and TRBJ2-5, with D possibly matching TRBD1 (5 bases). The germline V and J ends were trimmed by 10 bases and 5 bases, with 17 bases remaining between them. The CDR3 totals 13 residues. Germline-derived CDR1 and CDR2 are MGHDK and SYGVNS.

The chain has TRBV29-1 and TRBJ2-5; a possible D gene is TRBD1 (6 bases). The V end lost 2 bases, the J end lost 7 bases, and 14 bases lay between the germline ends. CDR1 is SQVTM, CDR2 ANQGSEA, per germline. This CDR3 spans 13 amino acids. This CDR3 is CSVERSGDVTQYF. CDR3 bases: TGCAGCGTTGAAAGGTCAGGGGATGTGACCCAGTACTTC.

The rearrangement uses TRBV7-9 and TRBJ1-1; maybe TRBD1 (5 bases). This CDR3 is 15 amino acids long. The germline CDR1 and CDR2 sequences are SEHNR and FQNEAQ (reference sequence). V gave up 5 bases and J gave up 2 bases, with 15 bases separating them. CDR3 DNA: TGTGCCAGCAGCCCTCCGGGACCAACAAACACTGAAGCTTTCTTT. This encodes CASSPPGPTNTEAFF.

By share of the sample, this clone is medium-sized. The rearrangement joins TRBV4-1 to TRBJ2-6; D gene uncertain. Trimming took 4 bases from V and 5 from J, leaving 6 bases between them. Per the germline V gene, CDR1 is MGHRA and CDR2 is YSYEKL. The CDR3 consists of 13 residues. The CDR3 is CASSPSRANVLTF. In nucleotides, the CDR3 is TGCGCCAGCAGCCCCTCGCGGGCCAACGTCCTGACTTTC.

The gene calls are TRBV1 and TRBJ1-2; TRBD1 is the table's D call and was not checked against the DNA. TRBV1 is assigned pseudogene status. The CDR3 totals 14 residues. The CDR3 loop reads CTSSQRTPPDGYTF. CDR3 bases: TGCACCAGCAGCCAAAGGACACCACCGGATGGCTACACCTTC.

This chain connects TRBV15 to TRBJ2-3; possibly TRBD2 for D (5 bases). V lost 4 bases, J lost 0 bases, and 20 bases lay in between. The germline V gene has CDR1 LNHNV and CDR2 YYDKDF (reference sequence). The CDR3 sequence is 18 residues long. CDR3 sequence (DNA): TGTGCCACCAGCAACACCTTCCGGACCAGAGGGAGCACAGATACGCAGTATTTT. This gives the protein CATSNTFRTRGSTDTQYF.

With regard to this clone: Distinct nucleotide sequences in the sample also encode this CDR3. The chain combines TRBV27 with TRBJ2-7, with 8 bases aligning to TRBD1. The CDR3 covers 14 residues. V lost 3 bases to trimming and J lost 5 bases; unmatched junction nucleotides: 6. The V gene's germline CDR1 is MNHEY and CDR2 SMNVEV (reference sequence). CDR3 amino acids: CASSFGQGAHEQYF. CDR3 sequence (DNA): TGTGCCAGCAGTTTCGGGCAGGGGGCCCACGAGCAGTACTTC.

The gene calls are TRBV15 and TRBJ2-5, with D uncertain. The germline V gene has CDR1 LNHNV and CDR2 YYDKDF (reference sequence). This CDR3 contains 13 residues. V was trimmed by 6 bases and J by 1 base, leaving 9 bases between them. CDR3 bases: TGTGCCACCAGGGCCGGCGTCCAAGAGACCCAGTACTTC. Protein product: CATRAGVQETQYF.

The CDR3 nucleotides read TGTGCCAGTGGAGGACGGGCGCAGTATTTT. It encodes CASGGRAQYF. The gene calls are TRBV2 and TRBJ2-3; D is possibly TRBD2 (5 bases). Germline-derived CDR1 and CDR2 are SNHLY and FYNNEI. V gave up 9 bases and J gave up 10 bases, with 11 bases separating them. The CDR3 totals 10 residues.

CDR3 amino acids: CASSHSRRTGQFGYEQYF. In DNA form, the CDR3 reads TGTGCCAGCAGCCATTCCCGTCGCACAGGTCAATTTGGCTACGAGCAGTACTTC. V and J are TRBV4-2 and TRBJ2-7; tentatively, D is TRBD1 (5 bases). Deletions cut 3 bases from V and 3 bases from J, with 24 bases between. Germline CDR1 reads LGHNA; CDR2 reads YNFKEQ. The CDR3 has 18 residues.

V usage is TRBV5-6 and J usage is TRBJ2-3, with 8 bases aligning to TRBD1. This CDR3 has 14 amino acids. V trimming: 5 bases; J trimming: 2 bases; junction bases outside the gene matches: 4. CDR1 and CDR2 from the germline V gene are SGHDT and YYEEEE. CDR3 amino acids: CASSPGQVTDTQYF. CDR3 DNA: TGTGCCAGCAGTCCGGGACAGGTCACAGATACGCAGTATTTT.

The chain is built from TRBV10-3 and TRBJ2-7, with 7 bases lining up with TRBD1. The V segment lost 4 bases and the J segment 4 bases; nucleotides outside the gene matches: 16. Germline V lookup: CDR1 ENHRY, CDR2 SYGVKD. This CDR3 region has 17 residues. The CDR3: CAISVWESNRGKYEQYF. CDR3 DNA sequence: TGTGCCATCAGTGTTTGGGAGTCGAACAGGGGCAAGTACGAGCAGTACTTC.

This sequence joins TRBV6-1 and TRBJ2-3; D possibly corresponds to TRBD2 (5 bases). In germline, CDR1 is MNHNS, CDR2 SASEGT. Trimming took off 6 bases at V and 1 base at J, with 5 bases between the two ends. The CDR3 contains 12 residues. For the CDR3, the DNA is TGTGCCAGCAGGAGGGGCACAGATACGCAGTATTTT. Translation: CASRRGTDTQYF.

A few counts support this clone. The genes are TRBV2 and TRBJ1-1, with 12 bases fitting TRBD1. The germline gives CDR1 SNHLY, CDR2 FYNNEI. The trim removed 7 bases at V and 4 bases at J, leaving 19 bases unmatched. This CDR3 comprises 19 residues. The CDR3 here is CASILPGDRGREEFTEAFF. The CDR3 DNA follows: TGTGCCAGCATCCTCCCCGGGGACAGGGGGCGCGAGGAGTTCACTGAAGCTTTCTTT.

This clone is a singleton in its sample. This rearrangement joins TRBV6-5 to TRBJ2-5; D uncertain. The germline V gene encodes CDR1 MNHEY and CDR2 SVGAGI. This CDR3 spans 15 amino acids. V shed 0 bases and J shed 5 bases, with 13 bases lying between them. In DNA form, the CDR3 reads TGTGCCAGCAGTTACTCAACCCACAATATGGAGACCCAGTACTTC. Amino acids: CASSYSTHNMETQYF.